This note documents a single TCR beta chain sequence. Antigen: not known. The V gene lost 3 bases and the J gene lost 8 bases, with 16 bases spanning the gap. The CDR3 has 14 residues. Germline V lookup: CDR1 LNHDA, CDR2 SQIVND (reference sequence). A J-beta primer mix and a sample-barcoded 5' primer were used in a second PCR of about 7 to 12 cycles. Each CDR3 protein gets one entry after TCRdb re-called the 5' RACE reads with MiXCR. The sample shows around 800,000 distinct CDR3 sequences, roughly 53% of them seen only once. The sample belongs to a study of blood T cells in healthy people across ages. Staff drew around 10 milliliters of peripheral blood from each donor. The amount of total RNA extracted per sample was at least 5.5 micrograms. Study-wide results and caveats: The long-lived group displayed more naive CD4+ cells, plus higher diversity, than the aged donors did. Naive T cell percentage strongly correlated with TCR beta diversity.

V is TRBV19 and J is TRBJ1-2; D unresolved. The TCR originated in a man older than 75 in good health. The sample taken for sequencing was blood. CDR3 residues: CASSIRDGSGGYTF. In nucleotides, the CDR3 is TGTGCCAGTAGTATCCGAGACGGTTCTGGGGGCTACACCTTC.